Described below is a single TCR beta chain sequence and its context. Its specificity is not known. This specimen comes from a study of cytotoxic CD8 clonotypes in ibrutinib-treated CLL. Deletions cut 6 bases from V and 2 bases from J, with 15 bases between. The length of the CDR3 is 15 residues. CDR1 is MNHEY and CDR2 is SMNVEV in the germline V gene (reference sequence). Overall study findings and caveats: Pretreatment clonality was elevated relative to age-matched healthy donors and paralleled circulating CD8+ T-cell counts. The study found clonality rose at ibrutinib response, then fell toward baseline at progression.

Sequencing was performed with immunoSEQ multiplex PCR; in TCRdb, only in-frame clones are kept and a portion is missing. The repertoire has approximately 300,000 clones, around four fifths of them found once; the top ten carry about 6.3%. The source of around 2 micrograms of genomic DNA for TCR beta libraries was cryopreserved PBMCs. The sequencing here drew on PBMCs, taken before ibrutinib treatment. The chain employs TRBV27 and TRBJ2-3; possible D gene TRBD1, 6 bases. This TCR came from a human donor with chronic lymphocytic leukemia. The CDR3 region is CASSPDRYHTDTQYF. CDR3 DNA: TGTGCCAGCAGCCCCGACAGGTACCACACAGATACGCAGTATTTT.